This is a list of T cell receptor beta chains from one sample in a study of T cells in Graves' hyperthyroidism and ophthalmopathy. A single record per CDR3 protein comes from TCRdb applying MiXCR to the multiplex PCR reads. The sample comprises roughly 740,000 distinct CDR3 sequences, about 16% of which are singletons, and roughly 8% rests with the top ten. Sequencing was performed on blood. The receptors stem from a man younger than 30 with Graves' hyperthyroidism. CDR3s include the opening cysteine and the closing phenylalanine or tryptophan. Fields, in order: CDR3 protein, CDR3 DNA, D gene, clone size, J gene, V gene. A D gene is named only where the DNA matches it firmly. Clone size is shown for a subset of rows, as once, few, many or a class of expanded clone.

CDR3: CASGRTGDNEQFF; DNA: TGCGCCAGCGGAAGGACGGGCGACAATGAGCAGTTCTTC; D: .; size: many; J: TRBJ2-1; V: TRBV10-1
CDR3: CASSSGLNEKLFF; DNA: TGTGCCAGCAGTTCCGGCCTTAATGAAAAACTGTTTTTT; D: .; size: many; J: TRBJ1-4; V: TRBV28
CDR3: CASSYEAGGLFF; DNA: TGTGCCAGCAGTTACGAAGCAGGGGGGCTGTTTTTT; D: TRBD1; size: .; J: TRBJ2-2; V: TRBV6-2/TRBV6-3
CDR3: CSVPLGGIITDTQYF; DNA: TGCAGTGTCCCACTCGGCGGGATTATCACAGATACGCAGTATTTT; D: .; size: few; J: TRBJ2-3; V: TRBV20-1
CDR3: CASSQDGTGGREQYF; DNA: TGTGCCAGCAGCCAGGATGGGACAGGGGGTCGGGAGCAGTACTTC; D: TRBD1; size: .; J: TRBJ2-7; V: TRBV3-1
CDR3: CASSPSSGGEQFF; DNA: TGTGCCAGCAGCCCCTCTAGCGGGGGCGAGCAGTTCTTC; D: TRBD2; size: many; J: TRBJ2-1; V: TRBV7-3
CDR3: CASSLWTGGRYEQYF; DNA: TGTGCCAGCAGTTTATGGACAGGGGGCCGGTACGAGCAGTACTTC; D: TRBD1; size: many; J: TRBJ2-7; V: TRBV28
CDR3: CASSLGVNTGELFF; DNA: TGTGCCAGCAGTTTGGGTGTTAACACCGGGGAGCTGTTTTTT; D: .; size: many; J: TRBJ2-2; V: TRBV28
CDR3: CASSLWPLAVDQPQHF; DNA: TGCGCCAGCAGCTTGTGGCCATTGGCTGTCGATCAGCCCCAGCATTTT; D: .; size: few; J: TRBJ1-5; V: TRBV5-1
CDR3: CASREGTSGQETQYF; DNA: TGTGCCAGCAGGGAGGGGACTAGCGGTCAAGAGACCCAGTACTTC; D: TRBD2; size: few; J: TRBJ2-5; V: TRBV4-2
CDR3: CASSRRGLEGYNEQFF; DNA: TGTGCCAGCAGCCGGAGGGGACTAGAAGGGTACAATGAGCAGTTCTTC; D: TRBD2; size: many; J: TRBJ2-1; V: TRBV3-1
CDR3: CASSLRPKGADGYTF; DNA: TGTGCCAGCAGTTTAAGGCCGAAGGGGGCAGATGGCTACACCTTC; D: TRBD1; size: many; J: TRBJ1-2; V: TRBV28
CDR3: CAIGRHPQETQYF; DNA: TGTGCCATCGGTCGGCACCCACAAGAGACCCAGTACTTC; D: .; size: .; J: TRBJ2-5; V: TRBV10-3
CDR3: CSARKDSKNEKLFF; DNA: TGCAGTGCTAGAAAGGACAGCAAGAATGAAAAACTGTTTTTT; D: .; size: .; J: TRBJ1-4; V: TRBV20-1
CDR3: CASSRGTQETQYF; DNA: TGTGCCAGCTCACGCGGGACTCAAGAGACCCAGTACTTC; D: .; size: many; J: TRBJ2-5; V: TRBV18
CDR3: CASRNQGAVSYEQYF; DNA: TGTGCCAGCAGGAATCAGGGGGCCGTCTCCTACGAGCAGTACTTC; D: TRBD1; size: many; J: TRBJ2-7; V: TRBV28
CDR3: CASSPPSGSFQETQYF; DNA: TGTGCCAGCAGCCCGCCTAGCGGGAGTTTCCAAGAGACCCAGTACTTC; D: TRBD2; size: many; J: TRBJ2-5; V: TRBV3-1